The 9 T cell receptor beta chains given below trace back to one sample, sequenced in a study of glioma-infiltrating T cells after dendritic cell vaccination. The protocol was immunoSEQ multiplex PCR, while the TCRdb copy is restricted to in-frame clones and leaves out a portion. The data show just under 85,000 clones, with roughly 89% seen just once and approximately 2.9% held by the top ten. Sequenced material: blood, taken before dendritic cell vaccination. All receptors derive from a human donor with glioblastoma.

J is TRBJ2-7 and V is TRBV6-1, with a tentative D call TRBD1 (5 bases). This CDR3 is 14 amino acids long. The V end lost 6 bases, the J end lost 2 bases, and 14 bases lay between the germline ends. Germline-derived CDR1 and CDR2 are MNHNS and SASEGT. The CDR3, as DNA: TGTGCCAGCAGCGGGCTGCAGGGTCCCTACGAGCAGTACTTC. Its protein product is CASSGLQGPYEQYF.

The genes are TRBV7-6 and TRBJ2-7; TRBD1 matches 12 bases. V lost 5 bases and J lost 6; bases outside the gene matches: 5. CDR1 is SGHVS, CDR2 FNYEAQ, per germline. The CDR3 has 14 amino acids. In nucleotides, the CDR3 is TGTGCCAGCAGCCGGGGGGACAGGGGGCTCGAGCAGTACTTC. This encodes CASSRGDRGLEQYF.

V is TRBV4-2 and J is TRBJ1-1; 7 bases match TRBD1. This CDR3 has 15 residues. The J segment lost 3 bases and the V segment lost 1 base, leaving 5 bases of the junction unmatched. Germline lookup yields CDR1 LGHNA and CDR2 YNFKEQ. The CDR3 DNA is TGTGCCAGCAGCCAAGGCCGGCAGGGGGACACTGAAGCTTTCTTT. Encoded protein: CASSQGRQGDTEAFF.

The J gene is TRBJ2-7, the V gene TRBV7-9, with D possibly TRBD2 on 5 matching bases. Germline loops: CDR1 SEHNR, CDR2 FQNEAQ (reference sequence). CDR3 size: 16 residues. V dropped 4 bases and J dropped 6 bases, with 22 bases sitting between them. CDR3 nucleotide sequence: TGTGCCAGCAGCTACCGCCCGGACTCTTCCCCGGGCGAGCAGTACTTC. Protein sequence: CASSYRPDSSPGEQYF.

The chain combines TRBV2 with TRBJ2-7; D gene uncertain. Trimming took 4 bases from V and 5 from J, leaving 6 bases between them. CDR3 length: 11 residues. Germline V gene data show CDR1 as SNHLY and CDR2 as FYNNEI. This chain's CDR3 is CASSAEDEQYF. For the CDR3, the DNA is TGTGCCAGCAGTGCCGAGGACGAGCAGTACTTC.

The CDR3 is CASSEWGGAFF. The CDR3, as DNA: TGTGCCAGCAGTGAATGGGGGGGAGCTTTCTTT. This chain uses TRBV2 with TRBJ1-1; D may be TRBD1 (5 bases). The CDR3 runs to 11 residues. V gave up 2 bases and J gave up 10 bases, with 8 bases separating them. Germline values: CDR1 SNHLY, CDR2 FYNNEI.

The rearrangement links TRBV4-1 to TRBJ1-2, with 8 positions matching TRBD1. The germline CDR1 and CDR2 sequences are MGHRA and YSYEKL. The CDR3 sequence is 15 residues long. After removal of 3 bases from V and 6 bases from J, the junction contained 9 bases not matched to a gene. As DNA, the CDR3 is TGCGCCAGCAGCCAGGTGGGACAGGCCAACCATGGCTACACCTTC. Residues: CASSQVGQANHGYTF.

The rearrangement uses TRBV4-2 and TRBJ2-2; 14 nucleotides match TRBD2. CDR1 and CDR2 (germline): LGHNA, YNFKEQ. The CDR3 runs 17 residues. Trimming took 7 bases from V and 6 from J; bases not matched to a gene: 10. CDR3 coding DNA: TGTGCCAGCAACCCTACGGGACTAGCGGGAGTTCCCGGGGAGCTGTTTTTT. Translating gives CASNPTGLAGVPGELFF.

This chain joins TRBV6-5 and TRBJ1-1, with 8 bases aligning to TRBD1. The germline V gene encodes CDR1 MNHEY and CDR2 SVGAGI. The CDR3 is 15 amino acids. V was clipped by 2 bases and J by 4 bases; unmatched bases: 6. CDR3 amino acids: CASSYISRGPTEAFF. The DNA for the CDR3 is TGTGCCAGCAGTTACATTTCCAGGGGGCCCACTGAAGCTTTCTTT.